Below are 10 T cell receptor beta chains sequenced from a single sample in a study of blood T cell repertoires in COVID-19. The protocol was immunoSEQ multiplex PCR, while the TCRdb copy is restricted to in-frame clones and leaves out a portion. The data show roughly 320,000 clones, more than 85% seen once. The sequenced sample was PBMCs or T cells enriched from blood (not recorded which). The origin of the receptors is a woman between 25 and 40 years old who had been exposed to COVID-19.

This chain uses TRBV27 with TRBJ1-1; perhaps TRBD1 as D (6 bases). This CDR3 has 15 amino acids. V was trimmed by 5 bases and J by 0 bases, leaving 13 bases between them. Germline V gives CDR1 MNHEY, CDR2 SMNVEV (reference sequence). CDR3 in amino acids: CASSRGTGLNTEAFF. CDR3 bases: TGTGCCAGCAGTCGGGGTACAGGGTTGAACACTGAAGCTTTCTTT.

The chain carries TRBV9 and TRBJ1-2, with 8 positions matching TRBD1. The CDR3 covers 12 residues. Germline-derived CDR1 and CDR2 are SGDLS and YYNGEE. V lost 3 bases and J lost 8; bases outside the gene matches: 3. CDR3 loop: CASSGTGWGYTF. The CDR3 DNA reads TGTGCCAGCAGCGGGACAGGGTGGGGCTACACCTTC. The full variable domain, in which reference TRBV9 and TRBJ1-2 provide the parts outside the CDR3, is DSGVTQTPKHLITATGQRVTLRCSPRSGDLSVYWYQQSLDQGLQFLIQYYNGEERAKGNILERFSAQQFPDLHSELNLSSLELGDSALYFCASSGTGWGYTFGSGTRLTVV.

This sequence joins TRBV13 and TRBJ1-2; D unresolved. Deletions cut 8 bases from V and 3 bases from J, with 7 bases between. CDR3 length: 11 amino acids. CDR1 is PRHDT, CDR2 FYEKMQ, per germline (reference sequence). The CDR3 spells CASAGYYGYTF. As DNA, the CDR3 is TGTGCCAGCGCGGGGTACTATGGCTACACCTTC.

V is TRBV9 and J is TRBJ1-2; D might be TRBD1 (5 bases). Germline CDR1 SGDLS, CDR2 YYNGEE. The CDR3 is 12 residues long. The ends were cut back, 4 bases at V and 7 bases at J, with 11 bases in the middle. CDR3 loop: CASSLVRGGYTF. CDR3 nucleotide sequence: TGTGCCAGCAGCCTAGTAAGGGGTGGCTACACCTTC.

The V gene is TRBV27, the J gene TRBJ1-1; 12 nucleotides match TRBD1. The trim removed 6 bases at V and 4 bases at J, leaving 9 bases unmatched. The CDR3 contains 16 residues. The V gene's germline CDR1 is MNHEY and CDR2 SMNVEV (reference sequence). Here the CDR3 reads CASRVIPGQGATEAFF. As DNA, the CDR3 is TGTGCCAGCAGAGTTATTCCGGGACAGGGGGCCACTGAAGCTTTCTTT.

The rearrangement uses TRBV9 and TRBJ2-3, with 11 nucleotides matching TRBD2. The CDR3 is 16 residues long. The germline V gene has CDR1 SGDLS and CDR2 YYNGEE. V lost 6 bases to trimming and J lost 2 bases; unmatched junction nucleotides: 8. This CDR3 is CASTSSGGAPTDTQYF. CDR3 nucleotide sequence: TGTGCCAGCACCAGTAGCGGGGGGGCCCCCACAGATACGCAGTATTTT.

This chain connects TRBV14 to TRBJ1-2; D gene unclear. The CDR3 has 13 amino acids. In germline, CDR1 is SGHDN, CDR2 FVKESK. The V end lost 3 bases, the J end lost 2 bases, and 7 bases lay between the germline ends. The CDR3: CASSQAGNYGYTF. The CDR3 DNA is TGTGCCAGCAGCCAGGCAGGCAACTATGGCTACACCTTC.

The chain combines TRBV4-3 with TRBJ1-2; D is perhaps TRBD1 (6 bases). V was clipped by 0 bases and J by 2 bases, with 13 bases between them. The germline V gene has CDR1 LGHNA and CDR2 YSLEER. The CDR3 covers 16 residues. As DNA, the CDR3 is TGCGCCAGCAGCCAAGACCAGGGGTCCCAGAACTATGGCTACACCTTC. It is translated as CASSQDQGSQNYGYTF.

This clone was seen a single time. This sequence joins TRBV6-2 or TRBV6-3 and TRBJ1-2; 8 nucleotides align to TRBD1. The V gene end was trimmed by 2 bases and the J gene end by 4 bases; junction bases not matched to a gene: 21. The CDR3 contains 20 residues. Germline V lookup: CDR1 MNHEY, CDR2 SVGEGT. CDR3 DNA: TGTGCCAGCAGTTACCTCTCTACCCGACGTACCGACAGGGGAGGCTATGGCTACACCTTC. It translates to CASSYLSTRRTDRGGYGYTF.

This chain connects TRBV9 to TRBJ2-3, with TRBD2 matching 8 bases. CDR1 SGDLS and CDR2 YYNGEE come from the germline V gene. This CDR3 comprises 17 residues. The J segment lost 0 bases and the V segment lost 0 bases, leaving 6 bases of the junction unmatched. The CDR3 reads CASSVGSSGGSTDTQYF. CDR3 bases: TGTGCCAGCAGCGTAGGGTCGTCGGGGGGGAGCACAGATACGCAGTATTTT.